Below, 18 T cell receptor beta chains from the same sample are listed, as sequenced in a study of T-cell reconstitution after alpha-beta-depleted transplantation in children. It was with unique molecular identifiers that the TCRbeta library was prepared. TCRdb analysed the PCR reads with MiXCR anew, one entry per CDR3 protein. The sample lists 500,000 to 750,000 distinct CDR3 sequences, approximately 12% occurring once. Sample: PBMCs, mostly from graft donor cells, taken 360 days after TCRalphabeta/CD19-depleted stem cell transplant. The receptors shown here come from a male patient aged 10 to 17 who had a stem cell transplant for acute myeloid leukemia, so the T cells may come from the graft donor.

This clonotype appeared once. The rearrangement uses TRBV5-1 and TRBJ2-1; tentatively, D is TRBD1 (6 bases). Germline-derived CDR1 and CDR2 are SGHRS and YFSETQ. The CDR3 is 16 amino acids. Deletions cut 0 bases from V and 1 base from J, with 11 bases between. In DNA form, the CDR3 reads TGCGCCAGCAGCTTGGACAGGGCGATTTCCTACAATGAGCAGTTCTTC. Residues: CASSLDRAISYNEQFF.

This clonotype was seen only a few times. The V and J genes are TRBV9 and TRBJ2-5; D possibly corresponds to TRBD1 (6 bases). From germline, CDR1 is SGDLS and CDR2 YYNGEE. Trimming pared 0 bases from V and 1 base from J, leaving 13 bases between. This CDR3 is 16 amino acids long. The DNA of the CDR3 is TGTGCCAGCAGCGTAGGAGTCAGGGGTACCCAAGAGACCCAGTACTTC. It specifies CASSVGVRGTQETQYF.

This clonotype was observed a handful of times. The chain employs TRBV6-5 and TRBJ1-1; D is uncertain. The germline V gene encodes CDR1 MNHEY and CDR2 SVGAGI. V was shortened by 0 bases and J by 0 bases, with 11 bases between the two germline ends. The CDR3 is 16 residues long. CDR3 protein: CASSYSIGSMNTEAFF. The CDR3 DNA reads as TGTGCCAGCAGTTACTCGATTGGCAGCATGAACACTGAAGCTTTCTTT.

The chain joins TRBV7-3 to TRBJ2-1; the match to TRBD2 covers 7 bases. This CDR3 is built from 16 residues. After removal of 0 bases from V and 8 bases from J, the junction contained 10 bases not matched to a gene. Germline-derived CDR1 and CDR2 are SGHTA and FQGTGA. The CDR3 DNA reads TGTGCCAGCAGCTTAACGAGGGCGGGAGTAGTTCATGAGCAGTTCTTC. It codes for CASSLTRAGVVHEQFF.

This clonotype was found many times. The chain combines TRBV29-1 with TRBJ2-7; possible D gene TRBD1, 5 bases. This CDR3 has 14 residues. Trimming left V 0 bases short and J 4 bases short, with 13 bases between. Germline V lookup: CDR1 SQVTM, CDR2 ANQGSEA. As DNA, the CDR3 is TGCAGCGTTGAAGATTTTTCAGGGAAGTACGAGCAGTACTTC. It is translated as CSVEDFSGKYEQYF.

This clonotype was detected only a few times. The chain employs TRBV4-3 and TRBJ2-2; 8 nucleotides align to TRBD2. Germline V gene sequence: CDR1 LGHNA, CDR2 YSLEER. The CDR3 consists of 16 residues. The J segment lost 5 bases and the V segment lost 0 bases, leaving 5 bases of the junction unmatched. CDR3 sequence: CASSQEPGGETGELFF. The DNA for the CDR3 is TGCGCCAGCAGCCAAGAACCCGGGGGGGAGACCGGGGAGCTGTTTTTT.

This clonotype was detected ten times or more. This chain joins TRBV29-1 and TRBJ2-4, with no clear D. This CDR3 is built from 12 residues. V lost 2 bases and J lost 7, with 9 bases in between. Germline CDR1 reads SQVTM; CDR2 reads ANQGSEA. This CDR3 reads CSVELYENIQYF. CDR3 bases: TGCAGCGTTGAATTATATGAGAACATTCAGTACTTC. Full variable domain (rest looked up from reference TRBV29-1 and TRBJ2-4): SAVISQKPSRDICQRGTSLTIQCQVDSQVTMMFWYRQQPGQSLTLIATANQGSEATYESGFVIDKFPISRPNLTFSTLTVSNMSPEDSSIYLCSVELYENIQYFGAGTRLSVL.

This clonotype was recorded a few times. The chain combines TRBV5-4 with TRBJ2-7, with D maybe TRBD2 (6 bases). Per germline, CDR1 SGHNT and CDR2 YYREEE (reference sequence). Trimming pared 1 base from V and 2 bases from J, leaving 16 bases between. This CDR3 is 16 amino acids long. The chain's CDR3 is CASSLPGVQITYEQYF. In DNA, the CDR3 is TGTGCCAGCAGCTTGCCGGGAGTTCAAATAACCTACGAGCAGTACTTC.

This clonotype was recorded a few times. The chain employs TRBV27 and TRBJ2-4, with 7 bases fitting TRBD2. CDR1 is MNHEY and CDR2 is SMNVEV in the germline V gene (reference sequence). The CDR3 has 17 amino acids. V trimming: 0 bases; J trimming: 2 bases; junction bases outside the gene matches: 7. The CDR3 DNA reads TGTGCCAGCAGTTTATCGGGCGGGAGACGGACCAAAAACATTCAGTACTTC. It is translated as CASSLSGGRRTKNIQYF.

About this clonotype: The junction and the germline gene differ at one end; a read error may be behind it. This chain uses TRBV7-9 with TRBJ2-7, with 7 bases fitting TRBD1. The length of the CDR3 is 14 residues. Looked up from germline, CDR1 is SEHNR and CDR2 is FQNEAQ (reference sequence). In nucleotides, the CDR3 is TGTGCCAGCAGCCGACAGGGTGAAAGATACGAGCAGAACTTC. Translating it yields CASSRQGERYEQNF.

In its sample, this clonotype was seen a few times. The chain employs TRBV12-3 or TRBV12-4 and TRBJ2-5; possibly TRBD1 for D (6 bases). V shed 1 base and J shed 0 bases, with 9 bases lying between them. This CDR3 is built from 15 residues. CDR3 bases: TGTGCCAGCAGTTTAGGGACAGCGTACCAAGAGACCCAGTACTTC. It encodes CASSLGTAYQETQYF.

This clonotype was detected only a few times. CDR3 nucleotides: TGTGCCAGCAGTTACTCGGGACCAGGAAGGGAGACCCAGTACTTC. Translating gives CASSYSGPGRETQYF. The V and J genes are TRBV6-5 and TRBJ2-5; D might be TRBD1 or TRBD2, each matching 5 bases. The CDR3 consists of 15 residues. Germline values: CDR1 MNHEY, CDR2 SVGAGI. The V end was cut by 0 bases, the J end by 5 bases, with 13 bases between.

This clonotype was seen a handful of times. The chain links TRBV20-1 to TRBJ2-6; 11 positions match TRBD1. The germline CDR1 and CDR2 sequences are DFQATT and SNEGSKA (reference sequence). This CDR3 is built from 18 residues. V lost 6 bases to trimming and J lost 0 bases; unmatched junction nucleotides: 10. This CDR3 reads CSARWGGTGGSGANVLTF. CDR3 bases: TGCAGTGCCCGGTGGGGCGGGACAGGGGGCTCTGGGGCCAACGTCCTGACTTTC.

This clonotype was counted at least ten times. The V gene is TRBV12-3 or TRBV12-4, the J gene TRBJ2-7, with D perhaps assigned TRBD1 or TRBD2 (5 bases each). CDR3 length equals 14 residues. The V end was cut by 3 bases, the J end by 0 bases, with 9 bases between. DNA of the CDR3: TGTGCCAGCAGTTTGTGGGGGAGCTCCTACGAGCAGTACTTC. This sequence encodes CASSLWGSSYEQYF.

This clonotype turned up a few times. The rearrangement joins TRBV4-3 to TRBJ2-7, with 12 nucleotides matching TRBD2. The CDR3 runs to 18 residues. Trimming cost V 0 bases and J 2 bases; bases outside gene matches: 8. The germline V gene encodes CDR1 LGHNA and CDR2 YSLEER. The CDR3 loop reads CASSQDSSGRDITYEQYF. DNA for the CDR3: TGCGCCAGCAGCCAAGATTCTAGCGGGAGGGATATTACCTACGAGCAGTACTTC.

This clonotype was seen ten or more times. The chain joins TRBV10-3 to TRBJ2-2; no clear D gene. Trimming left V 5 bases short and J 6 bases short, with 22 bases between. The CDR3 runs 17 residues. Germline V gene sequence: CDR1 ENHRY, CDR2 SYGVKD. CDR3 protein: CAISKFADLVHAGELFF. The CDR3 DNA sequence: TGTGCCATCAGTAAGTTCGCGGATTTAGTTCACGCCGGGGAGCTGTTTTTT.

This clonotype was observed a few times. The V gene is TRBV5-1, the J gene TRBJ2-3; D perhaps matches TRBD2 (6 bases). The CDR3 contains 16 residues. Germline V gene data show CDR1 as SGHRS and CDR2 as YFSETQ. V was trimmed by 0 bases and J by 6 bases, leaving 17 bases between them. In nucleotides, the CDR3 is TGCGCCAGCAGCTTGGGGACCGGGGGACGACGGGATACGCAGTATTTT. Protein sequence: CASSLGTGGRRDTQYF.

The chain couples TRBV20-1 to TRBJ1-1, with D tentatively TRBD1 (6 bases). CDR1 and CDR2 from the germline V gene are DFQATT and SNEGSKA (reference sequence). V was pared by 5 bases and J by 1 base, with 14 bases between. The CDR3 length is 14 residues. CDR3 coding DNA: TGCAGTGCTGGAAAACAGGGAACGAACACTGAAGCTTTCTTT. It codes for CSAGKQGTNTEAFF.